Each of the 15 T cell receptor beta chains below was sequenced from the same sample in a study of T-cell reconstitution after alpha-beta-depleted transplantation in children. The authors prepared the TCRbeta library with unique molecular identifiers. Via MiXCR, TCRdb re-called the PCR reads, giving one row per CDR3 protein. The repertoire has about 640,000 distinct CDR3 sequences, around a sixth of them found once; the top ten carry 1.1%. Here the sequenced sample was PBMCs from the stem cell graft donor, taken from the stem cell graft. These receptors were taken from a human donor who donated a stem cell graft to a child with acute myeloid leukemia.

The chain uses TRBV6-2 or TRBV6-3 and TRBJ2-5, with 7 bases identical to TRBD1. V was clipped by 4 bases and J by 2 bases; unmatched bases: 4. Germline loops: CDR1 MNHEY, CDR2 SVGEGT. CDR3 length: 14 residues. CDR3 protein: CASSFTGVQETQYF. In DNA, the CDR3 is TGTGCCAGCAGTTTTACAGGGGTTCAAGAGACCCAGTACTTC.

There are a few counts of this clonotype. This chain uses TRBV7-2 with TRBJ2-5; 8 bases fit TRBD1. The V and J ends lost 5 bases and 2 bases, in that order; junction bases with no gene match: 7. Germline values: CDR1 SGHTA, CDR2 FQGNSA. The CDR3 runs to 15 residues. CDR3 in DNA: TGTGCCAGCAGCCCCGACAGGGGCTCTCAAGAGACCCAGTACTTC. This sequence encodes CASSPDRGSQETQYF.

This clonotype was recorded many times. The chain carries TRBV6-5 and TRBJ1-1; the D is unclear. V lost 2 bases and J 5 bases, leaving 15 bases between the germline ends. CDR1 is MNHEY, CDR2 SVGAGI, per germline. This CDR3 region has 15 residues. The CDR3 DNA reads TGTGCCAGCAGTTACGAGGGAGGGCCGAGGACTGAAGCTTTCTTT. Translated: CASSYEGGPRTEAFF.

This clonotype was detected ten times or more. The chain is built from TRBV20-1 and TRBJ2-5; D may match TRBD1 or TRBD2 (5 bases each). The CDR3 loop spans 14 amino acids. V lost 2 bases to trimming and J lost 5 bases, with 15 bases between them. CDR1 and CDR2 from the germline V gene are DFQATT and SNEGSKA (reference sequence). CDR3 sequence: CSARSGLGRETQYF. The DNA of the CDR3 is TGCAGTGCTAGATCGGGGCTAGGGCGGGAGACCCAGTACTTC.

This rearrangement joins TRBV12-3 or TRBV12-4 to TRBJ2-1, with TRBD2 matching over 13 bases. This CDR3 region has 16 residues. Losses at the gene ends were 5 bases for V and 3 bases for J; bases not matched to a gene: 4. For the CDR3, the DNA is TGTGCCAGCAGTGTACTAGCGGGGGGGTTCTACAATGAGCAGTTCTTC. Protein: CASSVLAGGFYNEQFF.

This clonotype was counted ten times or more. The V and J genes are TRBV20-1 and TRBJ1-6; TRBD1 matches 7 bases. V gave up 5 bases and J gave up 7 bases; unmatched junction bases: 8. This CDR3 contains 14 residues. CDR1 and CDR2 from the germline V gene are DFQATT and SNEGSKA (reference sequence). The DNA for the CDR3 is TGCAGTGCTTCTTCCGACAGGGACAATTCACCCCTCCACTTT. It codes for CSASSDRDNSPLHF.

Note on this clonotype: With a much larger clone just one base away, this may be a read error. CDR3: CSVGSNNDQFF. DNA for the CDR3: TGCAGTGTAGGCAGTAACAATGACCAGTTCTTC. The rearrangement joins TRBV20-1 to TRBJ2-1; D gene uncertain. The CDR3 has 11 residues. Germline-derived CDR1 and CDR2 are DFQATT and SNEGSKA (reference sequence).

At least ten counts were recorded for this clonotype. This chain connects TRBV20-1 to TRBJ2-5, with D perhaps assigned TRBD1 or TRBD2 (5 bases each). Germline lookup yields CDR1 DFQATT and CDR2 SNEGSKA (reference sequence). Trimming left V 5 bases short and J 4 bases short, with 14 bases between. The length of the CDR3 is 13 residues. The CDR3 spells CSAHLPGTETQYF. CDR3 DNA: TGCAGTGCTCATCTCCCAGGGACAGAGACCCAGTACTTC.

V usage is TRBV21-1 and J usage is TRBJ1-6. TRBV21-1 is a pseudogene segment. This CDR3 has 18 residues. CDR3 loop: CSSSKGKAPRVYNSPLHF. The CDR3 region has the DNA TGTTCCAGCAGCAAAGGGAAGGCCCCTAGGGTTTATAATTCACCCCTCCACTTT.

This clonotype was detected only a few times. This chain uses TRBV29-1 with TRBJ1-1, with a possible D match to TRBD1 (5 bases). The CDR3 covers 14 residues. Trimming removed 8 bases from V and 2 bases from J, with 18 bases in between. Germline CDR1 SQVTM, CDR2 ANQGSEA. In DNA, the CDR3 is TGCAGCTACCGCAGGGTTGGGGTTAACACTGAAGCTTTCTTT. Amino acid sequence: CSYRRVGVNTEAFF.

J is TRBJ1-1 and V is TRBV18; 7 bases are shared with TRBD1. CDR1 is KGHSH and CDR2 is LQKENI in the germline V gene. Trimming took 4 bases from V and 8 from J; bases not matched to a gene: 10. The CDR3 loop spans 14 amino acids. The CDR3 sequence is CASSLPDRAREAFF. CDR3 DNA sequence: TGTGCCAGCTCACTACCCGACAGGGCCAGGGAAGCTTTCTTT.

This chain connects TRBV16 to TRBJ1-5; no clear D. This CDR3 region has 15 residues. With 0 bases removed from V and 3 bases from J, the gap between germline ends came to 9 bases. CDR1 and CDR2 (germline): KGHSY, FQNENV. In DNA form, the CDR3 reads TGTGCCAGCAGCCAATCGTGGCAGGTCAATCAGCCCCAGCATTTT. Encoded protein: CASSQSWQVNQPQHF.

CDR3 DNA: TGTGCCAGCAGCTCCGGGCGGGGAGAGGGCTACACCTTC. This translates into CASSSGRGEGYTF. The chain carries TRBV7-2 and TRBJ1-2, with D unclear. The CDR3 totals 13 residues. Germline loops: CDR1 SGHTA, CDR2 FQGNSA. Trimming took 4 bases from V and 8 from J, leaving 14 bases between them.

CDR3 DNA sequence: TGTGCCAGCAGTCCTACACTAGACGCGAACACCGGGGAGCTGTTTTTT. Amino acid sequence: CASSPTLDANTGELFF. The V and J genes are TRBV7-7 and TRBJ2-2, with D perhaps matching TRBD2 (5 bases). Germline CDR1 SSHAT, CDR2 FNYEAQ (reference sequence). The CDR3 is made up of 16 amino acids. Trimming took 6 bases from V and 0 from J, leaving 14 bases between them. Full variable domain (missing parts from reference TRBV7-7 and TRBJ2-2): GAGVSQSPRYKVTKRGQDVTLRCDPISSHATLYWYQQALGQGPEFLTYFNYEAQPDKSGLPSDRFSAERPEGSISTLTIQRTEQRDSAMYRCASSPTLDANTGELFFGEGSRLTVL.

This clonotype has ten or more counts. This sequence joins TRBV20-1 and TRBJ1-5; 8 bases are shared with TRBD1. Germline lookup yields CDR1 DFQATT and CDR2 SNEGSKA (reference sequence). The V and J ends lost 3 bases and 2 bases, in that order; junction bases with no gene match: 15. CDR3 size: 18 residues. The CDR3 sequence is CSASRIPQGAGGNQPQHF. DNA of the CDR3: TGCAGTGCTAGCCGTATACCCCAGGGGGCGGGGGGCAATCAGCCCCAGCATTTT.